This paragraph reports one T cell receptor (beta chain). The CDR3 runs 16 residues. V was trimmed by 0 bases and J by 2 bases, leaving 11 bases between them. Germline lookup yields CDR1 WSHSY and CDR2 SAAADI. The data originate from a study of shared clonotypes between healthy human individuals. Assay used: immunoSEQ multiplex PCR; TCRdb lists only in-frame clones, some missing. In the table there are 500,000 to 550,000 clones, approximately 95% of which are singletons. The chain couples TRBV10-2 to TRBJ1-5, with D hard to call. Sequencing input: naive CD4+ T cells sorted from blood. Subset meaning: CD45RA+ positively selected. The source is a woman aged 30 to 39 in good health. CDR3 in DNA: TGCGCCAGCAGTGAGTCGAGATTCGGGGGCAATCAGCCCCAGCATTTT. Its translation: CASSESRFGGNQPQHF.